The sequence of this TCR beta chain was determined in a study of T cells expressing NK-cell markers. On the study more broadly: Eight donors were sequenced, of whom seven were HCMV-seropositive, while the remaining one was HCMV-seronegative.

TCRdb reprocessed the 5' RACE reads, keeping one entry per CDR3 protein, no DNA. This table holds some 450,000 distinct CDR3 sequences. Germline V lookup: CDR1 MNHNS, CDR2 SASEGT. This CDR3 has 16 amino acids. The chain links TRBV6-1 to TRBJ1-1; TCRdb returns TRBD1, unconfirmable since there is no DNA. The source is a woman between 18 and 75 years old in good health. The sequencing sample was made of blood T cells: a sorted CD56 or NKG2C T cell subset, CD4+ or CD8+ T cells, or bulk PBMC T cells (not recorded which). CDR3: CASSAGFRDRGTEAFF.